The 20 T cell receptor beta chains below come from one sample, sequenced in a study of shared clonotypes between healthy human individuals (dated by TCRdb to the early 2020s). Library preparation was by the immunoSEQ multiplex PCR assay. TCRdb limited this immuneACCESS table to in-frame rearrangements with V and J called. A share of clones is missing; checked studies link under half to unresolved V genes, and the rest is unexplained. The table for this sample lists around 510,000 clones; around 76% of them were counted only once. The top ten hold 12% of the sample. Sequencing was performed on PBMCs. These TCRs come from a woman aged 40 to 50 in good health. Some clones in this sample may be carry-over from other donors' samples.

This clone was seen more than once but under ten times. At the DNA level, this CDR3 is encoded by other sequences in the same sample as well. The V call is TRBV5-1, the J call TRBJ2-7; D is perhaps TRBD2 (6 bases). The V and J ends lost 0 bases and 0 bases respectively, with 7 bases between them. This CDR3 region has 14 residues. Per the germline V gene, CDR1 is SGHRS and CDR2 is YFSETQ. CDR3 protein: CASSLDGSSYEQYF. CDR3 nucleotides: TGCGCCAGCAGCTTGGACGGGAGCTCCTACGAGCAGTACTTC.

As for this clone: Other DNA sequences in the sample encode the same CDR3. V is TRBV28 and J is TRBJ1-1; the D gene is possibly TRBD1 (5 bases). V was trimmed by 2 bases and J by 1 base, leaving 8 bases between them. The CDR3 has 14 amino acids. CDR1 is MDHEN, CDR2 SYDVKM, per germline. The CDR3 bases are TGTGCCAGCAGTTTAAGGGGACGGAACACTGAAGCTTTCTTT. Translation gives CASSLRGRNTEAFF.

The V and J genes are TRBV6-1 and TRBJ2-7, with D perhaps TRBD1 or TRBD2 (5 bases each). V was trimmed by 3 bases and J by 3 bases, leaving 9 bases between them. Per the germline V gene, CDR1 is MNHNS and CDR2 is SASEGT. The CDR3 is 13 amino acids. The CDR3 spells CASSEGRSYEQYF. In nucleotides, the CDR3 is TGTGCCAGCAGTGAGGGACGGAGCTACGAGCAGTACTTC.

The V gene is TRBV4-1, the J gene TRBJ2-1; 14 bases match TRBD2. The germline V gene encodes CDR1 MGHRA and CDR2 YSYEKL. Trimming cost V 0 bases and J 4 bases; bases outside gene matches: 8. CDR3 length: 19 residues. In DNA, the CDR3 is TGCGCCAGCAGCCAAGAAACTCTGGGACTAGCGGGAGAGTACAATGAGCAGTTCTTC. Its translation: CASSQETLGLAGEYNEQFF.

In this sample, this clone turned up a few times. The CDR3 coding sequence is TGTGCCAGCTCACCAACGACAGACTACGAGCAGTACTTC. It specifies CASSPTTDYEQYF. The V call is TRBV18, the J call TRBJ2-5; TRBD1 is a possible D gene (5 bases). The DNA end is more similar to TRBJ2-7, so the J call may be wrong. This CDR3 is built from 13 residues. Germline loops: CDR1 KGHSH, CDR2 LQKENI.

The chain links TRBV10-3 to TRBJ1-1; D is undetermined. Germline lookup yields CDR1 ENHRY and CDR2 SYGVKD. CDR3 length: 16 amino acids. V shed 3 bases and J shed 1 base, with 15 bases lying between them. Here the CDR3 DNA reads TGTGCCATCAGTGACCCCGGGCGGACGGAGAACACTGAAGCTTTCTTT. It is translated as CAISDPGRTENTEAFF.

V and J are TRBV10-3 and TRBJ1-2; D call uncertain. Germline V CDR1 and CDR2: ENHRY, SYGVKD. The length of the CDR3 is 13 residues. Trimming removed 2 bases from V and 4 bases from J, with 8 bases in between. CDR3 loop: CAISERGTYGYTF. The CDR3 DNA is TGTGCCATCAGTGAGCGGGGAACCTATGGCTACACCTTC.

V and J are TRBV7-2 and TRBJ2-2, with TRBD2 matching over 11 bases. CDR3 length: 15 residues. Germline assignment: CDR1 SGHTA and CDR2 FQGNSA. The V gene end was trimmed by 6 bases and the J gene end by 3 bases; junction bases not matched to a gene: 3. CDR3 loop: CASRSTSGDTGELFF. Here the CDR3 DNA reads TGTGCCAGCAGATCGACTAGCGGGGACACCGGGGAGCTGTTTTTT.

This chain joins TRBV7-3 and TRBJ2-1; D possibly matches TRBD1 or TRBD2 (5 bases each). Trimming shortened V by 4 bases and J by 4 bases, and 14 bases separated the two germline ends. This CDR3 spans 15 amino acids. Looked up from germline, CDR1 is SGHTA and CDR2 is FQGTGA. The CDR3 coding sequence is TGTGCCAGCAGCTCGTTGGGACGGCTATACAATGAGCAGTTCTTC. Protein: CASSSLGRLYNEQFF.

The gene calls are TRBV5-6 and TRBJ2-4; possibly TRBD1 for D (5 bases). Trimming cost V 4 bases and J 6 bases, with 14 bases left between them. Germline loops: CDR1 SGHDT, CDR2 YYEEEE. The CDR3 has 14 amino acids. The CDR3 bases are TGTGCCAGCAGCCATCAGGGTAAAGTAAACATTCAGTACTTC. It specifies CASSHQGKVNIQYF.

This chain uses TRBV6-4 with TRBJ2-3; D may be TRBD2 (5 bases). V lost 0 bases and J 1 base, leaving 5 bases between the germline ends. The CDR3 contains 14 residues. Germline CDR1 is MRHNA and CDR2 is SNTAGT. The CDR3 loop is CASSDSRGTDTQYF. Here the CDR3 DNA reads TGTGCCAGCAGTGACTCGAGGGGCACAGATACGCAGTATTTT.

CDR3 nucleotide sequence: TGTGCCAGCAGCACTCAGGGGAGGGACACTGAAGCTTTCTTT. Residues: CASSTQGRDTEAFF. This chain joins TRBV7-3 and TRBJ1-1, with a tentative D call TRBD1 (6 bases). Trimming removed 5 bases from V and 3 bases from J, with 13 bases in between. This CDR3 region has 14 residues. Germline values: CDR1 SGHTA, CDR2 FQGTGA.

V is TRBV6-1 and J is TRBJ2-2; 9 bases fit TRBD1. Germline trimming cut 0 bases from V and 7 bases from J; bases unmatched to any gene: 9. Per the germline V gene, CDR1 is MNHNS and CDR2 is SASEGT. This CDR3 has 17 amino acids. CDR3 residues: CASSEARNRGRGGELFF. The CDR3 coding sequence is TGTGCCAGCAGTGAAGCAAGGAACAGGGGGCGAGGCGGGGAGCTGTTTTTT.

For the CDR3, the DNA is TGCGCCAGCAGTTCCCCAGGGGTGGAGACCCAGTACTTC. This sequence encodes CASSSPGVETQYF. The chain carries TRBV5-1 and TRBJ2-5, with D possibly TRBD1 on 6 matching bases. V was shortened by 5 bases and J by 5 bases, with 13 bases between the two germline ends. Germline loops: CDR1 SGHRS, CDR2 YFSETQ. The CDR3 is made up of 13 amino acids. The whole variable domain, remainder taken from reference TRBV5-1 and TRBJ2-5, is KAGVTQTPRYLIKTRGQQVTLSCSPISGHRSVSWYQQTPGQGLQFLFEYFSETQRNKGNFPGRFSGRQFSNSRSEMNVSTLELGDSALYLCASSSPGVETQYFGPGTRLLVL.

On this clone: This clone may be a read error of a much larger clone one base away. The chain combines TRBV7-3 with TRBJ1-5; 7 bases fit TRBD1. J lost 4 bases, V lost 2 bases, and 11 bases had no gene match. Germline CDR1 reads SGHTA; CDR2 reads FQGTGA. This CDR3 is built from 17 residues. The CDR3 sequence: CASSLCGAVQGNQPQHF. CDR3 nucleotides: TGTGCCAGCAGCTTATGTGGAGCCGTACAGGGGAATCAGCCCCAGCATTTT.

This rearrangement joins TRBV6-6 to TRBJ2-1, with 11 positions matching TRBD2. Germline CDR1 MNHNY, CDR2 SVGAGI (reference sequence). Losses at the gene ends were 5 bases for V and 7 bases for J; bases not matched to a gene: 4. CDR3 length: 14 residues. CDR3 DNA: TGTGCCAGCAGTCTAGCGGGAGGTATAAATGAGCAGTTCTTC. It codes for CASSLAGGINEQFF.

A single count supports this clone. This sequence joins TRBV5-1 and TRBJ2-2; 8 bases are shared with TRBD2. V was clipped by 0 bases and J by 2 bases; unmatched bases: 3. The germline V gene has CDR1 SGHRS and CDR2 YFSETQ. The CDR3 is made up of 16 amino acids. Here the CDR3 DNA reads TGCGCCAGCAGCTTGGAAGTAGCGGGAAACACCGGGGAGCTGTTTTTT. It specifies CASSLEVAGNTGELFF.

Concerning this clone: The sample contains more than one DNA sequence encoding this CDR3. The J gene is TRBJ1-1, the V gene TRBV6-1; D perhaps matches TRBD1 (5 bases). This CDR3 is 14 amino acids long. Trimming removed 0 bases at V and 2 bases at J, with 7 bases between. Germline V gene data show CDR1 as MNHNS and CDR2 as SASEGT. The CDR3 spells CASSEAGENTEAFF. The CDR3 region has the DNA TGTGCCAGCAGTGAAGCGGGGGAAAACACTGAAGCTTTCTTT.

This clone has a count of ten or more. This chain links TRBV6-4 with TRBJ2-3; the D gene is possibly TRBD1 (6 bases). Germline CDR1 reads MRHNA; CDR2 reads SNTAGT. The CDR3 runs 15 residues. V lost 6 bases and J lost 4, with 17 bases in between. The CDR3 here is CASSESQQGSDTQYF. The CDR3 nucleotides are TGTGCCAGCAGCGAAAGCCAACAGGGTTCAGATACGCAGTATTTT.

The chain couples TRBV6-1 to TRBJ1-2; 7 bases fit TRBD1. The V and J ends lost 6 bases and 6 bases, in that order; junction bases with no gene match: 7. Germline CDR1 is MNHNS and CDR2 is SASEGT. This CDR3 contains 13 residues. CDR3 nucleotides: TGTGCCAGCAGAGAGACAGGGTATGATGGCTACACCTTC. Protein sequence: CASRETGYDGYTF.